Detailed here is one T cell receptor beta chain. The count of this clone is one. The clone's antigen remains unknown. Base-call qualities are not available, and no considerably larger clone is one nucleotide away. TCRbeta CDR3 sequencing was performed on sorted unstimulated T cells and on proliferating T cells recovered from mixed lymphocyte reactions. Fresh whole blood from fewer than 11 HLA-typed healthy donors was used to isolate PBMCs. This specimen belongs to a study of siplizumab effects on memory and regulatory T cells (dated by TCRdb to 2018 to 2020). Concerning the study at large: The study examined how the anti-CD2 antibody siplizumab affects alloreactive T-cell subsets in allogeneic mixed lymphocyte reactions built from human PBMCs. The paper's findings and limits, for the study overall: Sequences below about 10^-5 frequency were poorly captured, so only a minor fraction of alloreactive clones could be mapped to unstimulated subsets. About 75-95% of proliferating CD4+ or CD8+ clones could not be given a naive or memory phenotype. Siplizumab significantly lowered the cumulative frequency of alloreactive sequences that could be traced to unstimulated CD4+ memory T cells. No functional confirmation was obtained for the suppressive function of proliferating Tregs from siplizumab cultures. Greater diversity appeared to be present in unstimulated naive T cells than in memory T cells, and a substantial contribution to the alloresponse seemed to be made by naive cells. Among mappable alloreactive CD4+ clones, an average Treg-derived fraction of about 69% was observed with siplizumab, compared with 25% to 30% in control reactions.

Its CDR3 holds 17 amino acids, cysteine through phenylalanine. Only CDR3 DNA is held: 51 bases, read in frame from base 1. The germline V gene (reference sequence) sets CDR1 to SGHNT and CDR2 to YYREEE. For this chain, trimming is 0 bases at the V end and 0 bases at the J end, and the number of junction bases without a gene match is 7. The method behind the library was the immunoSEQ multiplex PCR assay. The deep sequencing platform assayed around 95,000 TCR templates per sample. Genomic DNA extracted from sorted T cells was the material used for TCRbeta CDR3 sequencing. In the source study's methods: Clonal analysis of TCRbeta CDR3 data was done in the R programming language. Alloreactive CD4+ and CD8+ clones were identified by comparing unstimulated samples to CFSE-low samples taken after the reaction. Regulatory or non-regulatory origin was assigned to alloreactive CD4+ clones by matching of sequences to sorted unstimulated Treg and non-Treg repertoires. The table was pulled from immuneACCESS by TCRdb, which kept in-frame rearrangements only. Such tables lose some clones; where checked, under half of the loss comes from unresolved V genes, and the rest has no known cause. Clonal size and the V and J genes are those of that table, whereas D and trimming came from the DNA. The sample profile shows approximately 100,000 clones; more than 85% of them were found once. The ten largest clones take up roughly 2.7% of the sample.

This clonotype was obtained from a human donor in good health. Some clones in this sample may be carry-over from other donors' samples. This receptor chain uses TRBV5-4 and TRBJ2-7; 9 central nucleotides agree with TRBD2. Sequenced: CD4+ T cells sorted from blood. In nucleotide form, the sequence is TGTGCCAGCAGCTTGGCCGGCGGTAGCGGGAGCTCCTACGAGCAGTACTTC. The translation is CASSLAGGSGSSYEQYF.